The sequence of this T cell receptor (beta chain) was determined in a study of blood T cell repertoires in COVID-19. Study-level background: The origin of the acute and convalescent COVID-19 samples was the United States, Italy and Spain.

In the study's own analysis: Nucleated cell counts were estimated from reference gene primer amplification. Only in-frame clones appear in the TCRdb table, and some are missing; sequencing was by immunoSEQ multiplex PCR. Clonal size and the V and J genes are those of that table, whereas D and trimming came from the DNA. The table lists about 62,000 clones, 76% of them singletons, with about 6.4% in the top ten. Per the germline V gene, CDR1 is LGHDT and CDR2 is YNNKEL (reference sequence). V lost 8 bases and J lost 14; bases outside the gene matches: 18. The CDR3 length is 16 residues. This receptor was obtained from a woman in her fifties or sixties with active or convalescent COVID-19. Sequencing input: peripheral blood. The chain has TRBV3-1 (or the pseudogene TRBV3-2) and TRBJ2-1; 13 bases are shared with TRBD2. Here the CDR3 DNA reads TGTGCCAGCTCTCGAAATACCGGGACTAGCGGGGTCGTGGAGTTCTTC. Protein: CASSRNTGTSGVVEFF.